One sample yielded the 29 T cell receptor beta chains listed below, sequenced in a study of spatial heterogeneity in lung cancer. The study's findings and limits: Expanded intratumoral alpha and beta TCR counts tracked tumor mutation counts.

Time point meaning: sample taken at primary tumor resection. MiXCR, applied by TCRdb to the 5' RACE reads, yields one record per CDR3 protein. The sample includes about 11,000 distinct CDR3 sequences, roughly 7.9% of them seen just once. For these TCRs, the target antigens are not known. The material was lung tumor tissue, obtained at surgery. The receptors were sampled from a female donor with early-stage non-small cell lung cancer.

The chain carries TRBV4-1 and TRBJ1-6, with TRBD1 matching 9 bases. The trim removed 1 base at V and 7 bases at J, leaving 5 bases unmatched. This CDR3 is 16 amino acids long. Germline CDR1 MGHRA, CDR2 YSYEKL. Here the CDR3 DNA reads TGCGCCAGCAGCCAAGTAAACAGGGGGCCGAATTCACCCCTCCACTTT. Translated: CASSQVNRGPNSPLHF.

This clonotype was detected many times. This chain's CDR3 is CASQTGWSSTDTQYF. In DNA, the CDR3 is TGCGCCAGCCAAACGGGGTGGTCTAGCACAGATACGCAGTATTTT. The J gene is TRBJ2-3, the V gene TRBV5-1, with a weak D call TRBD2 (5 bases). V lost 7 bases and J 0 bases, leaving 15 bases between the germline ends. CDR3 length: 15 amino acids. CDR1 SGHRS and CDR2 YFSETQ come from the germline V gene. Full variable domain (outside the CDR3, taken from reference TRBV5-1 and TRBJ2-3): KAGVTQTPRYLIKTRGQQVTLSCSPISGHRSVSWYQQTPGQGLQFLFEYFSETQRNKGNFPGRFSGRQFSNSRSEMNVSTLELGDSALYLCASQTGWSSTDTQYFGPGTRLTVL.

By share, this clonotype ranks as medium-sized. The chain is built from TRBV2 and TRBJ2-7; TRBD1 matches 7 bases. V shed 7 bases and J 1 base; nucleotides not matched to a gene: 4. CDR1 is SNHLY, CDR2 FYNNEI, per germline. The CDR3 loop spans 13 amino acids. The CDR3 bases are TGTGCCAGCAATTGGGACAGTTCCTACGAGCAGTACTTC. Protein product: CASNWDSSYEQYF.

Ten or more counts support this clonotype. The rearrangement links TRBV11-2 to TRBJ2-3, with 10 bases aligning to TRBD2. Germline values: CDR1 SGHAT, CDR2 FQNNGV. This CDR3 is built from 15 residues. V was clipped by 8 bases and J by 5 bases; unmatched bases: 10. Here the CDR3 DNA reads TGTGCCAGCGGGCTAGCGGGGGTTTTGGGAGATACGCAGTATTTT. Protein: CASGLAGVLGDTQYF.

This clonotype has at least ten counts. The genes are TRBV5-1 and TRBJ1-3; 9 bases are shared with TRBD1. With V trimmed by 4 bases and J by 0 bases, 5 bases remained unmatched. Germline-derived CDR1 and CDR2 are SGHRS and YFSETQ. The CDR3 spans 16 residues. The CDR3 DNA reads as TGCGCCAGCAGCCGGGACAGGGCAAGCTCTGGAAACACCATATATTTT. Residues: CASSRDRASSGNTIYF.

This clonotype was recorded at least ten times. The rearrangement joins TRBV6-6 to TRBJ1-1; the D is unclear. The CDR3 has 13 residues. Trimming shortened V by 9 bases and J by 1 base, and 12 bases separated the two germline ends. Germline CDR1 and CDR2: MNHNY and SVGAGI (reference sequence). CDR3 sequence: CASGGFKNTEAFF. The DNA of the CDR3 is TGTGCCAGTGGAGGGTTCAAGAACACTGAAGCTTTCTTT.

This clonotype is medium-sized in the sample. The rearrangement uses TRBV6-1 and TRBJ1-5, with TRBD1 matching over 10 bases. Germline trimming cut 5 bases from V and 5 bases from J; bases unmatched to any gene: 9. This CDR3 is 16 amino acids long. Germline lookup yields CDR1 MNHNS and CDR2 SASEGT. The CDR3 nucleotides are TGTGCCAGCAGTCGGCTGCCGGACAGGGGGTATCAGCCCCAGCATTTT. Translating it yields CASSRLPDRGYQPQHF.

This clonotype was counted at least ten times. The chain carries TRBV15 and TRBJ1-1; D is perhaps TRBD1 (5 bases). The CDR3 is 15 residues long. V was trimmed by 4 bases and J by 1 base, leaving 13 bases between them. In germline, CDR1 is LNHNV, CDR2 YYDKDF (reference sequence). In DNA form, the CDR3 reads TGTGCCACCAGCAAGGACGGACAAGGGAACACTGAAGCTTTCTTT. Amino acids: CATSKDGQGNTEAFF.

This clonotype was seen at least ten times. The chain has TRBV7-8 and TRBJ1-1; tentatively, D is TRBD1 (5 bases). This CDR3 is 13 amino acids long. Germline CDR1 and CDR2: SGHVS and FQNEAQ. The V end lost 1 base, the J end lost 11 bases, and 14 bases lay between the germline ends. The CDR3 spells CASSLGGVTAAFF. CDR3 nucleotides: TGTGCCAGCAGCTTAGGAGGGGTAACAGCGGCTTTCTTT. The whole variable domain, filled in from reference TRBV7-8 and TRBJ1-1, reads GAGVSQSPRYKVAKRGQDVALRCDPISGHVSLFWYQQALGQGPEFLTYFQNEAQLDKSGLPSDRFFAERPEGSVSTLKIQRTQQEDSAVYLCASSLGGVTAAFFGQGTRLTVV.

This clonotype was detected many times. In DNA form, the CDR3 reads TGCAGTGCCCCAAGGAGGACAGGGGGGACCTACGAGCAGTACTTC. Translating it yields CSAPRRTGGTYEQYF. The rearrangement uses TRBV20-1 and TRBJ2-7; 10 nucleotides line up with TRBD1. V was clipped by 6 bases and J by 2 bases; unmatched bases: 10. Germline V gives CDR1 DFQATT, CDR2 SNEGSKA (reference sequence). This CDR3 contains 15 residues.

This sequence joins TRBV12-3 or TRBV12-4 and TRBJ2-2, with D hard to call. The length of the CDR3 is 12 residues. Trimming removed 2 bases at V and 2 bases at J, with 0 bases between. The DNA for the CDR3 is TGTGCCAGCAGTTTAAACACCGGGGAGCTGTTTTTT. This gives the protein CASSLNTGELFF.

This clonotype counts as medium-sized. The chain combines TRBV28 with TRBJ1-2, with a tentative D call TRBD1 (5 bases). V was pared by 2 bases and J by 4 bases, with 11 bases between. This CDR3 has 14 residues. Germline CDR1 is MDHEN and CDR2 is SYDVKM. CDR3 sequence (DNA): TGTGCCAGCAGTTTAGTCATCAGGGTCTATGGCTACACCTTC. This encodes CASSLVIRVYGYTF.

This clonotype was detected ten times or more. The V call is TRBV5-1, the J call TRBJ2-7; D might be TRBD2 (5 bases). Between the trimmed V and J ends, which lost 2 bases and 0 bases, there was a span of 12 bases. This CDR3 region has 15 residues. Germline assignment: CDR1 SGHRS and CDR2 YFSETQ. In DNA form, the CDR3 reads TGCGCCAGCAGCTTAGGCGGGTCGAGCTCCTACGAGCAGTACTTC. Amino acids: CASSLGGSSSYEQYF.

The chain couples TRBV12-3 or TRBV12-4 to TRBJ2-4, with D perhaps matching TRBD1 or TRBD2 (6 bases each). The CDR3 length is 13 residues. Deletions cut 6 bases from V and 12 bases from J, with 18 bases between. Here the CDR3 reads CASSLNSGAAQYF. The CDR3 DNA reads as TGTGCCAGCAGCCTTAACTCGGGGGCGGCTCAGTACTTC.

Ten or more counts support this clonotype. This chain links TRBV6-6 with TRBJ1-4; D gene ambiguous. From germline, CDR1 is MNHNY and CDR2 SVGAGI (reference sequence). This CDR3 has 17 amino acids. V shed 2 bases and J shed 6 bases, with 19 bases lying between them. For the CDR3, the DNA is TGTGCCAGCAGTTACCCCGCCTGGAGGGCGCAGGATGAAAAACTGTTTTTT. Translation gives CASSYPAWRAQDEKLFF.

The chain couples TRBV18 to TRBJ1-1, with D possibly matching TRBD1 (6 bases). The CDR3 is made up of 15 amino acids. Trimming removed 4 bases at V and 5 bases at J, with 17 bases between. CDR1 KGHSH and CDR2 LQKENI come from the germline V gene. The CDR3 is CASSLPQGGGTEAFF. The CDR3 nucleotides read TGTGCCAGCTCACTACCACAGGGAGGGGGAACTGAAGCTTTCTTT.

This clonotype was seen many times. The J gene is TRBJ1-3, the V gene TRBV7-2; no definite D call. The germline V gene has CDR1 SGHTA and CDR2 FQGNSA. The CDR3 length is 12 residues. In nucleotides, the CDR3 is TGTGCTTCGGTGAGCTCTGGAAACACCATATATTTT. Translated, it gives CASVSSGNTIYF. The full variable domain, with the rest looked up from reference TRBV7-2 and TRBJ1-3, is GAGVSQSPSNKVTEKGKDVELRCDPISGHTALYWYRQSLGQGLEFLIYFQGNSAPDKSGLPSDRFSAERTGGSVSTLTIQRTQQEDSAVYLCASVSSGNTIYFGEGSWLTVV.

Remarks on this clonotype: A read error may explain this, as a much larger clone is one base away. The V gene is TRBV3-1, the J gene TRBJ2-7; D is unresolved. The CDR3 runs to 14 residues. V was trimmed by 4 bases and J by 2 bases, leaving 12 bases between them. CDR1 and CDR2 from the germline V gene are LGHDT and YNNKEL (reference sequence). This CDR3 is CASSPLGTAYEQYF. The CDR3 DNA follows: TGTGCCAGCAGCCCTTTAGGTACCGCCTACGAGCAGTACTTC.

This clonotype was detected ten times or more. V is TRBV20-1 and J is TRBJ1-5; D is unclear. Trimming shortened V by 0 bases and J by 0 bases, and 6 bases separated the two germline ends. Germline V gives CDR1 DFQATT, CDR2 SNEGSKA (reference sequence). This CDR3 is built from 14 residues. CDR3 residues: CSARDHSSNQPQHF. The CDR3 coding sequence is TGCAGTGCTAGAGATCACAGTAGCAATCAGCCCCAGCATTTT.

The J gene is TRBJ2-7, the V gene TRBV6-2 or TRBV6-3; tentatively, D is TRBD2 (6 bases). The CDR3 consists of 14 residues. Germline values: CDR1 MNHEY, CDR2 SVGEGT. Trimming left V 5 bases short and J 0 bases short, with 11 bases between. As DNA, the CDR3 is TGTGCCAGCAGTCAAAGGAGGGGCTCCTACGAGCAGTACTTC. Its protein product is CASSQRRGSYEQYF.

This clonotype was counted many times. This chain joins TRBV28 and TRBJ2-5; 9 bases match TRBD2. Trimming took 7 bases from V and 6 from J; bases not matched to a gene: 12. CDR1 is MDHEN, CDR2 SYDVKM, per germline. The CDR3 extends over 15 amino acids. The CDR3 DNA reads TGTGCCAGCACCTCTCTAGCTAGCGGGGAGAAGACCCAGTACTTC. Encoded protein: CASTSLASGEKTQYF. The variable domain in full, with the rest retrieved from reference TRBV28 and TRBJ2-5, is DVKVTQSSRYLVKRTGEKVFLECVQDMDHENMFWYRQDPGLGLRLIYFSYDVKMKEKGDIPEGYSVSREKKERFSLILESASTNQTSMYLCASTSLASGEKTQYFGPGTRLLVL.

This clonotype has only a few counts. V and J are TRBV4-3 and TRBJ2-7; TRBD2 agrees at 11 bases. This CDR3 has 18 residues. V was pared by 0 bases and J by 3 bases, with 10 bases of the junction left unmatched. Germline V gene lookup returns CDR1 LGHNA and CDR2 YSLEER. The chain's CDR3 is CASSQDLSTSGAIYEQYF. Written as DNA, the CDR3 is TGCGCCAGCAGCCAAGACTTATCGACTAGCGGGGCGATCTACGAGCAGTACTTC.

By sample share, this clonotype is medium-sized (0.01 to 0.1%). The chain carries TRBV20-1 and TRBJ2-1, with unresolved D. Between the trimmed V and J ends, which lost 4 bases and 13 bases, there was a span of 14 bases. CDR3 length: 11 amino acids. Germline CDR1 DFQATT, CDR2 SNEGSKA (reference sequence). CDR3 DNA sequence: TGCAGTGCTACCAATCCGATCGACCAGTTCTTC. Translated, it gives CSATNPIDQFF.

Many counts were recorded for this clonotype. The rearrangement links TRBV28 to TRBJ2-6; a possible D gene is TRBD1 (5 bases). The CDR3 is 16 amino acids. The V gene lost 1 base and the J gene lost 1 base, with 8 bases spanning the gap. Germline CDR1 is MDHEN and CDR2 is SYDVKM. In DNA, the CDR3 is TGTGCCAGCAGTTTATATGGGGCTTCTGGGGCCAACGTCCTGACTTTC. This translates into CASSLYGASGANVLTF.

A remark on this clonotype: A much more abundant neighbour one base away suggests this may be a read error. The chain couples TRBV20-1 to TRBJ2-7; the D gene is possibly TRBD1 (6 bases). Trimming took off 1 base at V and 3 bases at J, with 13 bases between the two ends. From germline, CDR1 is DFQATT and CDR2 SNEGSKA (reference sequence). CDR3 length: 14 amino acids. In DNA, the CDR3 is TGCAGTGCTAGAGCCTTCGGACAGCTCTACGAGCAGTACTTC. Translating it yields CSARAFGQLYEQYF.

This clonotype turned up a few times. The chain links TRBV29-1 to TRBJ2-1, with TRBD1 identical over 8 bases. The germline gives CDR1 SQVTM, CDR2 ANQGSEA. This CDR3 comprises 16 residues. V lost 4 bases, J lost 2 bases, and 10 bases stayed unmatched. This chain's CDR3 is CSVASSAGGPYNEQFF. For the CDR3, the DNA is TGCAGCGTTGCTTCATCCGCAGGGGGCCCCTACAATGAGCAGTTCTTC.

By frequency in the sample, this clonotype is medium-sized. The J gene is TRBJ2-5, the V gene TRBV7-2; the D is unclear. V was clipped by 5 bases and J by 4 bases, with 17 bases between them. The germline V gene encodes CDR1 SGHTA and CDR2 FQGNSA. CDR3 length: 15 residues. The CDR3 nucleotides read TGTGCCAGCAGCGCCCGTCCCGAATTATTAGAGACCCAGTACTTC. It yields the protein CASSARPELLETQYF.

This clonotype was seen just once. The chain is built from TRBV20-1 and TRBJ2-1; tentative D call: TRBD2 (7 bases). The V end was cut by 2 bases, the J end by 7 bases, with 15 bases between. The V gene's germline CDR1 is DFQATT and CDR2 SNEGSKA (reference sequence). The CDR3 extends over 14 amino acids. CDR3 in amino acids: CSARPGGPRNEQFF. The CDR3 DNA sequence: TGCAGTGCTAGACCCGGGGGGCCTCGGAATGAGCAGTTCTTC.

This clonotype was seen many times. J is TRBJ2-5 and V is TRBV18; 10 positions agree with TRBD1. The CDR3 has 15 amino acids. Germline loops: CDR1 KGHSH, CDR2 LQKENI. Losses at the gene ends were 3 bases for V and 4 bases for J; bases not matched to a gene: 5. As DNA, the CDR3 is TGTGCCAGCTCACCGGGGGACAGGGGTCGAGAGACCCAGTACTTC. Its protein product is CASSPGDRGRETQYF.